Listed here is a single T cell receptor beta chain. Its target is unknown. This entry is derived from a study of T cells in Graves' hyperthyroidism and ophthalmopathy. Study-wide results and limits: Ophthalmopathy was told apart from stable hyperthyroidism by a 13 V-J model. Ophthalmopathy prediction by the model preceded onset by a median about 6 months. The blood repertoire included most of the expanded thyroid clonotypes above 0.001.

TCR beta CDR3 sequences were amplified from RNA transcripts. The TCR CDR3 was amplified in a first-round RT-PCR using the HTBI primer set. TCRdb passed the multiplex PCR reads through MiXCR, listing each CDR3 protein once. Here the sample spans hundreds of thousands of distinct CDR3 sequences, about 15% being singletons. Patients aged 18 to 65 had newly diagnosed hyperthyroidism lasting under 2 months. The CDR3 contains 16 residues. Germline values: CDR1 DFQATT, CDR2 SNEGSKA (reference sequence). Trimming cost V 0 bases and J 6 bases; bases outside gene matches: 8. The sequence was collected from a woman under 30 with Graves' hyperthyroidism. Sequences were obtained from blood. This chain uses TRBV20-1 with TRBJ1-6; 7 bases map to TRBD1. CDR3 region: CSARENRQGINSPLHF. CDR3 DNA: TGCAGTGCTAGAGAAAACCGACAGGGTATTAATTCACCCCTCCACTTT.